This TCR beta chain was sequenced in a study of control samples from healthy donors and cancer patients. Only in-frame clones appear in the TCRdb table, and some are missing; sequencing was by immunoSEQ multiplex PCR. The table includes fewer than 200,000 clones, roughly 89% detected once. The V and J ends lost 7 bases and 4 bases, in that order; junction bases with no gene match: 8. Looked up from germline, CDR1 is MNHNY and CDR2 is SVGAGI (reference sequence). The CDR3 is 15 amino acids. V is TRBV6-6 and J is TRBJ2-1, with 9 bases aligning to TRBD1. This sequence was found in a woman between 45 and 65 years old in good health. The sequenced material came from blood. CDR3: CASTLVGTGYNEQFF. The DNA for the CDR3 is TGTGCCAGCACCTTGGTGGGGACAGGGTACAATGAGCAGTTCTTC.